This paragraph covers one TCR beta chain sequence. V dropped 2 bases and J dropped 0 bases, with 11 bases sitting between them. The CDR3 loop spans 15 amino acids. Germline assignment: CDR1 MGHRA and CDR2 YSYEKL. This entry belongs to a study of CD8 T cells in Susac syndrome. Roughly 0.45 to 1 ug RNA was reverse transcribed with random hexamers. TCRdb re-called the immunoSEQ multiplex PCR reads through MiXCR, storing one row per CDR3 protein. This repertoire shows around 230,000 distinct CDR3 sequences, around 95% found once; its top ten account for about 0.091%. The chain combines TRBV4-1 with TRBJ2-7, with D possibly being TRBD2 (5 bases). The receptor was isolated from a human donor with multiple sclerosis. The sequencing input was CD4+ T cells from PBMCs. DNA for the CDR3: TGCGCCAGCAGCCAATATGCGGCGGGCTCCTACGAGCAGTACTTC. Amino acid sequence: CASSQYAAGSYEQYF.